This T cell receptor (beta chain) originates from a study of cytomegalovirus exposure and HLA in healthy donors. CDR3 length: 15 amino acids. Germline V CDR1 and CDR2: SGHTA, FQGTGA. The V and J ends lost 4 bases and 5 bases, in that order; junction bases with no gene match: 7. Amplification used 60 Vbeta primers and 13 Jbeta primers. Assay: immunoSEQ multiplex PCR; the TCRdb copy retains only in-frame clones and omits some. Of 150,000 or so clones in the sample, over 70% are singletons; the top ten hold 13%. Study-wide results and caveats: Specificity for CMV antigens was confirmed in vitro for three of the CMV-associated chains. The sole available immune exposure information was CMV serostatus. What a later analysis reportedly showed was that an Asian-associated ancestry cluster had fewer N-insertions than the approximately 700-donor mean.

Comment on this clone: Its antigen is currently unknown.

The clonotype originates from a man aged 25-40 years in good health and CMV-seropositive. The V and J genes are TRBV7-3 and TRBJ2-1; 8 positions agree with TRBD2. Sequencing input: PBMCs. The CDR3 bases are TGTGCCAGCAGCTCCGGTAGCGGGATAAACAATGAGCAGTTCTTC. Translating gives CASSSGSGINNEQFF.